This paragraph covers one T cell receptor beta chain sequence. The sample belongs to a study of T-cell memory formation after mild COVID-19. TCRdb reprocessed the 5' RACE reads with MiXCR, giving one entry per CDR3 protein. The data hold 200,000 to 300,000 distinct CDR3 sequences, with approximately 15% observed a single time. The V gene's germline CDR1 is MGHDK and CDR2 SYGVNS. The CDR3 has 13 residues. V dropped 3 bases and J dropped 8 bases, with 13 bases sitting between them. Input material: PBMCs or a T cell subset sorted from them (not recorded which). This sequence was found in a man between 18 and 35 years old who had mild COVID-19 (a few samples of this study predate the infection). Cell type and time point are not known. The chain couples TRBV25-1 to TRBJ1-2, with D perhaps matching TRBD1 (6 bases). The CDR3 bases are TGTGCCAGCAGTGACCCGAACAGGGCCGGCTACACCTTC. Its protein product is CASSDPNRAGYTF.